One sample yielded the 16 T cell receptor beta chains listed below, sequenced in a study of CD8 T cells in ankylosing spondylitis. Study-level results: Blood from ankylosing spondylitis patients appeared to carry a characteristic roughly eight-variant TCR beta motif.

The antigens these receptors bind are not known. In TCRdb, the 5' RACE reads were re-called with MiXCR into one record per CDR3 protein. This sample has around 220,000 distinct CDR3 sequences; around 16% occur once, and the top ten carry 42%. The specimen sequenced was blood, either unsorted or a sorted T cell fraction (not recorded which). These receptors were obtained from a male donor with ankylosing spondylitis.

This chain connects TRBV6-2 or TRBV6-3 to TRBJ2-2, with no clear D. Trimming took off 7 bases at V and 0 bases at J, with 9 bases between the two ends. Germline V gene sequence: CDR1 MNHEY, CDR2 SVGEGT. The CDR3 is 14 amino acids. In DNA form, the CDR3 reads TGTGCCAGCACGTCGCGGACGAACACCGGGGAGCTGTTTTTT. It translates to CASTSRTNTGELFF.

The rearrangement uses TRBV5-6 and TRBJ1-1, with 10 positions matching TRBD1. V dropped 4 bases and J dropped 4; count of bases not matched to a gene: 7. This CDR3 spans 15 amino acids. The germline V gene has CDR1 SGHDT and CDR2 YYEEEE. CDR3 region: CASSPRQGASTEAFF. The CDR3 coding sequence is TGTGCCAGCAGCCCGAGACAGGGGGCGAGCACTGAAGCTTTCTTT.

In its sample, this clonotype was seen a few times. The chain recombines TRBV9 with TRBJ2-7, with a tentative D call TRBD1 (5 bases). CDR1 SGDLS and CDR2 YYNGEE come from the germline V gene. This CDR3 contains 15 residues. V gave up 0 bases and J gave up 2 bases, with 12 bases separating them. The CDR3 here is CASSVDDRSTYEQYF. The CDR3 nucleotides are TGTGCCAGCAGCGTAGATGACAGATCGACCTACGAGCAGTACTTC.

V and J are TRBV20-1 and TRBJ2-1; a possible D gene is TRBD2 (6 bases). From germline, CDR1 is DFQATT and CDR2 SNEGSKA (reference sequence). The CDR3 is 16 residues long. Trimming took off 1 base at V and 0 bases at J, with 13 bases between the two ends. Written as DNA, the CDR3 is TGCAGTGCTAGAGCTTCGAGCGGGTCCTCCTACAATGAGCAGTTCTTC. The encoded protein is CSARASSGSSYNEQFF.

In its sample, this clonotype was seen a few times. V gene TRBV6-2 or TRBV6-3 combines with J gene TRBJ2-7; the match to TRBD2 covers 10 bases. Germline CDR1 reads MNHEY; CDR2 reads SVGEGT. This CDR3 is 16 amino acids long. Trimming at V came to 6 bases and at J to 0 bases, leaving 8 bases not matched to a gene. Here the CDR3 reads CASSNTLAGFSYEQYF. DNA for the CDR3: TGTGCCAGCAGCAACACACTAGCGGGGTTCTCCTACGAGCAGTACTTC.

This clonotype qualifies as medium-sized. The chain employs TRBV4-2 and TRBJ2-6; possible D gene TRBD1, 5 bases. V lost 4 bases and J lost 0, with 19 bases in between. This CDR3 has 19 residues. CDR1 is LGHNA, CDR2 YNFKEQ, per germline. DNA for the CDR3: TGTGCCAGCAGCCCCACGGGTGGGGCCCCTAACTCTGGGGCCAACGTCCTGACTTTC. It yields the protein CASSPTGGAPNSGANVLTF.

This clonotype was observed a few times. The chain has TRBV4-2 and TRBJ2-5; the D gene is possibly TRBD1 (7 bases). V lost 4 bases and J 5 bases, leaving 20 bases between the germline ends. Germline V gene sequence: CDR1 LGHNA, CDR2 YNFKEQ. The CDR3 contains 16 residues. CDR3 DNA sequence: TGTGCCAGCAGCCCCCCCAGGGGGGAGGTGGAGGAGACCCAGTACTTC. Protein: CASSPPRGEVEETQYF.

This rearrangement joins TRBV7-9 to TRBJ1-1; TRBD1 agrees at 8 bases. V lost 0 bases to trimming and J lost 5 bases; unmatched junction nucleotides: 11. The CDR3 is made up of 17 amino acids. Germline CDR1 reads SEHNR; CDR2 reads FQNEAQ (reference sequence). CDR3 sequence reads: CASSLAAGQGVGTEAFF. As DNA, the CDR3 is TGTGCCAGCAGCTTAGCGGCAGGACAGGGAGTTGGAACTGAAGCTTTCTTT.

This clonotype was picked up a small number of times. J is TRBJ1-5 and V is TRBV5-1; maybe TRBD1 (5 bases). The V gene's germline CDR1 is SGHRS and CDR2 YFSETQ. The length of the CDR3 is 19 residues. The V gene lost 0 bases and the J gene lost 1 base, with 20 bases spanning the gap. CDR3 sequence reads: CASSLVGVLVMGSNQPQHF. The CDR3 coding sequence is TGCGCCAGCAGCTTGGTAGGGGTCCTCGTAATGGGGAGCAATCAGCCCCAGCATTTT.

This clonotype was found a few times. The chain links TRBV7-3 to TRBJ2-1, with a tentative D call TRBD1 (5 bases). With 0 bases removed from V and 4 bases from J, the gap between germline ends came to 16 bases. CDR1 and CDR2 (germline): SGHTA, FQGTGA. The CDR3 contains 17 residues. The CDR3 loop reads CASSLTPGLHIYNEQFF. The DNA for the CDR3 is TGTGCCAGCAGCTTAACCCCAGGGCTCCACATTTACAATGAGCAGTTCTTC.

This clonotype was detected only a few times. The V gene is TRBV6-1, the J gene TRBJ2-2, with D perhaps being TRBD1 or TRBD2 (5 bases each). This CDR3 is built from 14 residues. In germline, CDR1 is MNHNS, CDR2 SASEGT. V was shortened by 9 bases and J by 0 bases, with 11 bases between the two germline ends. This CDR3 is CASTPGPNTGELFF. For the CDR3, the DNA is TGTGCCAGTACTCCGGGACCGAACACCGGGGAGCTGTTTTTT.

This clonotype appeared many times. The chain is built from TRBV27 and TRBJ2-1; D unclear. V lost 3 bases to trimming and J lost 6 bases, with 6 bases between them. The CDR3 loop spans 12 amino acids. Germline lookup yields CDR1 MNHEY and CDR2 SMNVEV (reference sequence). As DNA, the CDR3 is TGTGCCAGCAGTTTCCCCGGCAATGAGCAGTTCTTC. As protein: CASSFPGNEQFF.

This clonotype was observed many times. The chain carries TRBV28 and TRBJ2-3, with 9 bases aligning to TRBD2. CDR3 length: 16 amino acids. The germline V gene encodes CDR1 MDHEN and CDR2 SYDVKM. Trimming removed 5 bases from V and 3 bases from J; junction bases left unmatched: 9. The CDR3 here is CASSPGTSIKTDTQYF. The CDR3 DNA sequence: TGTGCCAGCAGTCCAGGGACTAGCATTAAAACAGATACGCAGTATTTT. Variable domain in full (rest from reference TRBV28 and TRBJ2-3): DVKVTQSSRYLVKRTGEKVFLECVQDMDHENMFWYRQDPGLGLRLIYFSYDVKMKEKGDIPEGYSVSREKKERFSLILESASTNQTSMYLCASSPGTSIKTDTQYFGPGTRLTVL.

The genes are TRBV6-2 or TRBV6-3 and TRBJ2-7, with 13 bases lining up with TRBD2. The germline CDR1 and CDR2 sequences are MNHEY and SVGEGT. Losses at the gene ends were 5 bases for V and 4 bases for J; bases not matched to a gene: 5. CDR3 size: 15 residues. The CDR3, as DNA: TGTGCCAGCAGTGGACTAGCGGGGGTTGTATACGAGCAGTACTTC. It is translated as CASSGLAGVVYEQYF.

The rearrangement uses TRBV14 and TRBJ1-1; the match to TRBD1 covers 9 bases. This CDR3 is built from 15 residues. With 5 bases clipped from V and 1 base from J, the junction kept 5 bases outside the gene matches. From germline, CDR1 is SGHDN and CDR2 FVKESK. CDR3 nucleotide sequence: TGTGCCAGCAGCACCGGGGGACAGGGGAACACTGAAGCTTTCTTT. Protein: CASSTGGQGNTEAFF.

The chain couples TRBV2 to TRBJ2-7, with unresolved D. Germline V gives CDR1 SNHLY, CDR2 FYNNEI. The CDR3 loop spans 14 amino acids. V shed 4 bases and J shed 2 bases, with 12 bases lying between them. The CDR3 DNA reads as TGTGCCAGCAGTGTACAGTCCTACCCCTACGAGCAGTACTTC. Its protein is CASSVQSYPYEQYF. Combining the CDR3 with reference TRBV2 and TRBJ2-7 gives the whole variable domain EPEVTQTPSHQVTQMGQEVILRCVPISNHLYFYWYRQILGQKVEFLVSFYNNEISEKSEIFDDQFSVERPDGSNFTLKIRSTKLEDSAMYFCASSVQSYPYEQYFGPGTRLTVT.